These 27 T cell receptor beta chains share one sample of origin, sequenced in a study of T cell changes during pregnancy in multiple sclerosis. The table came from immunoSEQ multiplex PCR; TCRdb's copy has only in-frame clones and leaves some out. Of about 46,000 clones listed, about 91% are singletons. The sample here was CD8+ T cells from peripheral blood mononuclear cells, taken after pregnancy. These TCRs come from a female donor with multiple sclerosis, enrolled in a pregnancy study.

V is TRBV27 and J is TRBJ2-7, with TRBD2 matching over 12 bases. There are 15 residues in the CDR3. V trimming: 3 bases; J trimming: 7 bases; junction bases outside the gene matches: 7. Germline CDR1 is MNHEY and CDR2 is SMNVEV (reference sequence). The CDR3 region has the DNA TGTGCCAGCAGTTTTCTAGCGGGAGGGCCTGGTGAGCAGTACTTC. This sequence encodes CASSFLAGGPGEQYF.

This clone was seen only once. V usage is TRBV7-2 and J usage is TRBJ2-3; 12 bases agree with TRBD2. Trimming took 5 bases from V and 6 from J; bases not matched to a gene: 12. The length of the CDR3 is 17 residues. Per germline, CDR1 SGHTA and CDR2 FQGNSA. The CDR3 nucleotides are TGTGCCAGCAGCCTCTCTACTCGGCTAGCGGGGGGGGATACGCAGTATTTT. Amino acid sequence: CASSLSTRLAGGDTQYF.

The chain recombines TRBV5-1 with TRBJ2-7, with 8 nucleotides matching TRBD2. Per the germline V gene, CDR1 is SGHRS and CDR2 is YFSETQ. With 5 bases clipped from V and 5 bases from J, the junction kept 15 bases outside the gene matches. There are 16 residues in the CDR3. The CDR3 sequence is CASSSDPGLAGDEQYF. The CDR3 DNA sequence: TGCGCCAGCAGTTCGGACCCGGGGCTAGCGGGCGACGAGCAGTACTTC. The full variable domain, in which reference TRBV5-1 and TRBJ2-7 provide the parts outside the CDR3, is KAGVTQTPRYLIKTRGQQVTLSCSPISGHRSVSWYQQTPGQGLQFLFEYFSETQRNKGNFPGRFSGRQFSNSRSEMNVSTLELGDSALYLCASSSDPGLAGDEQYFGPGTRLTVT.

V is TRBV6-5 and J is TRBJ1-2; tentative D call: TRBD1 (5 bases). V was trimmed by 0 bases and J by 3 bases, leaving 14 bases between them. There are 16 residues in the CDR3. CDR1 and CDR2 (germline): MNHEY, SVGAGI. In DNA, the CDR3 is TGTGCCAGCAGTTACTCGATCGGGGGTCCGCACTATGGCTACACCTTC. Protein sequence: CASSYSIGGPHYGYTF.

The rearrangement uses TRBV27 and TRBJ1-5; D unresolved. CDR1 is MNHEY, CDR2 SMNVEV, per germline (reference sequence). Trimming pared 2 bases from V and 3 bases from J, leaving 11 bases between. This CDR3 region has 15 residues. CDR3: CASSLGGSLNQPQHF. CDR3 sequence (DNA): TGTGCCAGCAGTTTAGGCGGCAGCCTCAATCAGCCCCAGCATTTT.

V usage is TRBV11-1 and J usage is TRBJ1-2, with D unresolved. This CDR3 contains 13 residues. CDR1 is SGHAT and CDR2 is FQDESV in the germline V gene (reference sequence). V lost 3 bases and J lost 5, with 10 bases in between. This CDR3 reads CASSFGDWYGYTF. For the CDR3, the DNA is TGTGCCAGCAGCTTCGGAGATTGGTATGGCTACACCTTC. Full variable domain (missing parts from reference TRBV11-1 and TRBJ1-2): EAEVAQSPRYKITEKSQAVAFWCDPISGHATLYWYRQILGQGPELLVQFQDESVVDDSQLPKDRFSAERLKGVDSTLKIQPAELGDSAMYLCASSFGDWYGYTFGSGTRLTVV.

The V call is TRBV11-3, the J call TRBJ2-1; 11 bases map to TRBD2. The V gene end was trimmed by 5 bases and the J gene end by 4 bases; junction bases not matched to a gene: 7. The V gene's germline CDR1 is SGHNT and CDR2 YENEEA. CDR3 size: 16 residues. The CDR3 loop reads CASSLEGTSGYNEQFF. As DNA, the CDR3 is TGTGCCAGCAGCCTCGAGGGGACTAGCGGATACAATGAGCAGTTCTTC.

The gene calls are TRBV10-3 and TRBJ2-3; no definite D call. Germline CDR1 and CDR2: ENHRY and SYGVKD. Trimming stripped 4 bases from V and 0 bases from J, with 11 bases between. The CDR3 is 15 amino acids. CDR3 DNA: TGTGCCATCAGTGGAGGCGGAACTAGCACAGATACGCAGTATTTT. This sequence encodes CAISGGGTSTDTQYF.

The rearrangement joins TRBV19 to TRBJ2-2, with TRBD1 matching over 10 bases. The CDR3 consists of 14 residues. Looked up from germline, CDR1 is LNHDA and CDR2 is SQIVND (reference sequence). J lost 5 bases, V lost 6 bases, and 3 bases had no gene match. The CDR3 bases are TGTGCCAGTAGCCCGGGACAGGGGACCGGGGAGCTGTTTTTT. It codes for CASSPGQGTGELFF.

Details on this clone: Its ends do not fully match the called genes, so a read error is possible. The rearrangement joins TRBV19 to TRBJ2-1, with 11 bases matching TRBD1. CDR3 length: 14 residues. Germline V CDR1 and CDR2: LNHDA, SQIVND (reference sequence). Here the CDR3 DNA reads TGTGCCAGTGGACAGGGGGCGGGCTACAGTGAGCAGTTCTTC. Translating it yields CASGQGAGYSEQFF.

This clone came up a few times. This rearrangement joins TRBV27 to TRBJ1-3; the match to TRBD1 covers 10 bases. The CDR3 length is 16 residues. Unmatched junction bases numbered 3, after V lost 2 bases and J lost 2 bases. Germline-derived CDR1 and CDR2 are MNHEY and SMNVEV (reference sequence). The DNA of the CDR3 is TGTGCCAGCAGTTTACTTGGGACAGGGGCTGGAAACACCATATATTTT. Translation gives CASSLLGTGAGNTIYF.

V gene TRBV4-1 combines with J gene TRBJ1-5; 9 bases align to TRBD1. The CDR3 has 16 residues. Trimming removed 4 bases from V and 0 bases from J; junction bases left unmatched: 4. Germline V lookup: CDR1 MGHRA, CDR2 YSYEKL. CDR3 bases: TGCGCCAGCAGCCGGACAGGGGAAATTAGCAATCAGCCCCAGCATTTT. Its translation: CASSRTGEISNQPQHF.

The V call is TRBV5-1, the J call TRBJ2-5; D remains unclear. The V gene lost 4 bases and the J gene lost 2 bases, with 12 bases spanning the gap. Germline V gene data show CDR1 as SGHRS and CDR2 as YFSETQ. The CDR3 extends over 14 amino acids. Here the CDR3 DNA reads TGCGCCAGCAGCCCGAGGCCGGAGCAAGAGACCCAGTACTTC. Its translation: CASSPRPEQETQYF. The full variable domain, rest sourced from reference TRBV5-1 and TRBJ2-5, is KAGVTQTPRYLIKTRGQQVTLSCSPISGHRSVSWYQQTPGQGLQFLFEYFSETQRNKGNFPGRFSGRQFSNSRSEMNVSTLELGDSALYLCASSPRPEQETQYFGPGTRLLVL.

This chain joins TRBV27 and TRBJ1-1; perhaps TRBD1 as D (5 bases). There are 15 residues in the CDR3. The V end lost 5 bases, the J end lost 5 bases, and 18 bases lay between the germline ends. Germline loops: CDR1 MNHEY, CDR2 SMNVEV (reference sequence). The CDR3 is CASSPSGEGRTEAFF. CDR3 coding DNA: TGTGCCAGCAGTCCCTCGGGGGAAGGGCGGACTGAAGCTTTCTTT.

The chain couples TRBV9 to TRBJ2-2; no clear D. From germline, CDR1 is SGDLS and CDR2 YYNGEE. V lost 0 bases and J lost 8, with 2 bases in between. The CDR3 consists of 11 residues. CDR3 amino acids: CASSVAGELFF. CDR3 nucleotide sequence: TGTGCCAGCAGCGTAGCTGGGGAGCTGTTTTTT. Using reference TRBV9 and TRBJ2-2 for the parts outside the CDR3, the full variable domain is DSGVTQTPKHLITATGQRVTLRCSPRSGDLSVYWYQQSLDQGLQFLIQYYNGEERAKGNILERFSAQQFPDLHSELNLSSLELGDSALYFCASSVAGELFFGEGSRLTVL.

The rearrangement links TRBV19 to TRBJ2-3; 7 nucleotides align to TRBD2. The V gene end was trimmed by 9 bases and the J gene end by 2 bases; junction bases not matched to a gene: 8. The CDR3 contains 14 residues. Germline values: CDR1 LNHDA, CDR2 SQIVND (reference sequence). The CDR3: CASGGLADTDTQYF. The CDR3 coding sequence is TGTGCCAGCGGGGGTCTAGCGGACACAGATACGCAGTATTTT. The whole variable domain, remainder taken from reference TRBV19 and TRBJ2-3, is DGGITQSPKYLFRKEGQNVTLSCEQNLNHDAMYWYRQDPGQGLRLIYYSQIVNDFQKGDIAEGYSVSREKKESFPLTVTSAQKNPTAFYLCASGGLADTDTQYFGPGTRLTVL.

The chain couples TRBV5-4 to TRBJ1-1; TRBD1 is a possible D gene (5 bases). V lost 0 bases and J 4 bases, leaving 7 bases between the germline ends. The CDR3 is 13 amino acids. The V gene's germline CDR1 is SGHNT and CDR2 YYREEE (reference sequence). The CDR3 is CASSLGGGTEAFF. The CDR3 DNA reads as TGTGCCAGCAGCTTGGGGGGGGGCACTGAAGCTTTCTTT. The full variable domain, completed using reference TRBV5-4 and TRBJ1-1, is ETGVTQSPTHLIKTRGQQVTLRCSSQSGHNTVSWYQQALGQGPQFIFQYYREEENGRGNFPPRFSGLQFPNYSSELNVNALELDDSALYLCASSLGGGTEAFFGQGTRLTVV.

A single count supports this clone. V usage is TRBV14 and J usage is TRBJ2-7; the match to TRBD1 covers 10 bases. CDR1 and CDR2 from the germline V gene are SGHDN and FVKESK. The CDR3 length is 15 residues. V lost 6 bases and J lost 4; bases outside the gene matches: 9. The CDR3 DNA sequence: TGTGCCAGCAGTCAACCGGGACAGGGGTGGTACGAGCAGTACTTC. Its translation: CASSQPGQGWYEQYF.

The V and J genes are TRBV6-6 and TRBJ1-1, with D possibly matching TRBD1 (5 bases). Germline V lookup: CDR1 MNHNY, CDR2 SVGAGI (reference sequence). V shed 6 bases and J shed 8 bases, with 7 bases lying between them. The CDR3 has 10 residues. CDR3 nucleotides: TGTGCCAGCAGAGGGGCGGAAGCTTTCTTT. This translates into CASRGAEAFF.

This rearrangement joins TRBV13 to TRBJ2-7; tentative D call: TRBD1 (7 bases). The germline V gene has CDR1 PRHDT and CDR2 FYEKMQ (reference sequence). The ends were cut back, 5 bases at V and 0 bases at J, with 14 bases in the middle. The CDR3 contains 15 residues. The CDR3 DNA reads TGTGCCAGCAGCCCGGGGGACAGAAGCTCCTACGAGCAGTACTTC. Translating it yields CASSPGDRSSYEQYF.

This CDR3 reads CAMGLPGGELFF. CDR3 sequence (DNA): TGTGCCATGGGACTGCCTGGCGGGGAGCTGTTTTTT. The chain has TRBV7-9 and TRBJ2-2; weak D call: TRBD2 (6 bases). CDR3 length: 12 residues. The germline V and J ends were trimmed by 10 bases and 7 bases, with 13 bases remaining between them. Germline values: CDR1 SEHNR, CDR2 FQNEAQ (reference sequence).

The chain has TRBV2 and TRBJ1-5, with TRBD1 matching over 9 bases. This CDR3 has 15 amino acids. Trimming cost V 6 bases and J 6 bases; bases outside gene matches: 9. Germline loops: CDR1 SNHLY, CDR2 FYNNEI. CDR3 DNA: TGTGCCAGCAGGAAGGGACAGGGCAAGAGTCAGCCCCAGCATTTT. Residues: CASRKGQGKSQPQHF.

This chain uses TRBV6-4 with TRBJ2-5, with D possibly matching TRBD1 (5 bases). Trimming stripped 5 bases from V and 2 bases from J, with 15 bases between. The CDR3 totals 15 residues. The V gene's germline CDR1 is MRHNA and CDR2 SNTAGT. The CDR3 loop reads CASSQGAGLQETQYF. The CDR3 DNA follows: TGTGCCAGCAGTCAAGGAGCAGGGCTACAAGAGACCCAGTACTTC.

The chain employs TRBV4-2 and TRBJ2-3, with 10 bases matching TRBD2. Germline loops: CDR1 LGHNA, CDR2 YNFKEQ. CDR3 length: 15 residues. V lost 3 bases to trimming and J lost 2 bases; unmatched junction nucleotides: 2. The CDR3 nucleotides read TGTGCCAGCAGCCAGGGACTAGCGTTCACAGATACGCAGTATTTT. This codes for CASSQGLAFTDTQYF.

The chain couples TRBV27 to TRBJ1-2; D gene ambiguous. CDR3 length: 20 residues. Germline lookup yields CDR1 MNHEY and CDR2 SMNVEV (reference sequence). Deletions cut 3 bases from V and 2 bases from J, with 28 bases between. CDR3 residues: CASSFLAVRGGLNRNYGYTF. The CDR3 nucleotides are TGTGCCAGCAGTTTTCTCGCCGTTCGAGGTGGCCTAAATCGGAACTATGGCTACACCTTC.

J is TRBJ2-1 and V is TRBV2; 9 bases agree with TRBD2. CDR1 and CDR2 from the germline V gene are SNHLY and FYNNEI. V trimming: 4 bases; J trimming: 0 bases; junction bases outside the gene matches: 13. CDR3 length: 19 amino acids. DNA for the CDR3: TGTGCCAGCAGTGGAATGGGTAGCGGGGGAATAAACTCCTACAATGAGCAGTTCTTC. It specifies CASSGMGSGGINSYNEQFF.

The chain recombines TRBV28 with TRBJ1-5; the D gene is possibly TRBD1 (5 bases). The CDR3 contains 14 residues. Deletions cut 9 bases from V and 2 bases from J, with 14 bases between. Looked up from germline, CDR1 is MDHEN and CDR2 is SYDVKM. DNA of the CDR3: TGTGCCAGTGCCAGGGAGGCGGGCAATCAGCCCCAGCATTTT. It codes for CASAREAGNQPQHF.